A selection of T cell receptor beta chains follows, all from one sample in a study of cytomegalovirus exposure and HLA in healthy donors. Using immunoSEQ multiplex PCR, the repertoire was profiled, and TCRdb retains in-frame clones only, with some absent. The data hold 140,000 to 150,000 clones, with roughly 80% observed a single time. Specimen: PBMCs. These receptors came from a female donor in good health and CMV-seronegative. Both conserved end residues are part of each CDR3. A D gene is named only where the DNA matches it firmly. Size tells how often a clone was seen (once, few, many) or the class of an expanded clone, and some rows leave it out.

TRBV7-9,14,TRBD1,TRBJ1-1,-,CASSRGTGASEAFF,TGTGCCAGCAGCCGTGGGACAGGGGCTTCCGAAGCTTTCTTT
TRBV30,15,-,TRBJ1-6,-,CAWPPLGRENSPLHF,TGTGCCTGGCCCCCCTTGGGGAGGGAGAATTCACCCCTCCACTTT
TRBV14,15,-,TRBJ2-1,-,CASSPGLRREDEQFF,TGTGCCAGCAGCCCCGGACTAAGGCGCGAGGATGAGCAGTTCTTC
TRBV2,14,-,TRBJ1-1,few,CASKRSGQNTEAFF,TGTGCCAGCAAGAGGTCAGGGCAGAACACTGAAGCTTTCTTT
TRBV7-9,15,-,TRBJ2-5,once,CASSPIGHGQETQYF,TGTGCCAGCAGTCCCATAGGACATGGGCAAGAGACCCAGTACTTC
TRBV21-1,16,-,TRBJ2-1,-,CASSNSEGLAYNEQFF,TGTGCCAGCAGCAATAGCGAAGGGCTGGCCTACAATGAGCAGTTCTTC
TRBV28,17,TRBD1,TRBJ1-5,-,CASSSPPQGMGNQPQHF,TGTGCCAGCAGTTCACCCCCACAGGGGATGGGGAATCAGCCCCAGCATTTT
TRBV6-5,13,-,TRBJ2-4,-,CATAGATKNIQYF,TGTGCCACCGCCGGTGCGACCAAAAACATTCAGTACTTC
TRBV27,14,-,TRBJ1-6,once,CASRRVGGWSPLHF,TGTGCCAGCCGCAGGGTGGGAGGTTGGTCACCCCTCCACTTT
TRBV6-6,15,TRBD1,TRBJ1-2,-,CASSYSDRGSYGYTF,TGTGCCAGCAGTTACTCGGACAGGGGGTCCTATGGCTACACCTTC
TRBV28,16,TRBD1,TRBJ2-7,few,CASSLGDRALSYEQYF,TGTGCCAGCAGTTTAGGGGACAGGGCCCTCTCCTACGAGCAGTACTTC
TRBV28,14,TRBD1,TRBJ1-1,few,CASRGQSVSGEAFF,TGTGCCAGTAGGGGACAGTCCGTATCAGGTGAAGCTTTCTTT
TRBV5-1,16,TRBD2,TRBJ2-1,few,CASSLVVGAGYNEQFF,TGCGCCAGCAGCTTGGTTGTGGGAGCGGGGTACAATGAGCAGTTCTTC
TRBV27,14,-,TRBJ1-5,-,CASSFRDSNQPQHF,TGTGCCAGCAGTTTTAGAGATAGCAATCAGCCCCAGCATTTT
TRBV10-2,14,-,TRBJ2-7,-,CASLGGPPLGEQYF,TGCGCCAGCCTCGGAGGACCGCCCTTGGGGGAGCAGTACTTC
TRBV29-1,11,TRBD2,TRBJ2-1,once,CSATSRHEQFF,TGCAGCGCGACTAGCCGGCATGAGCAGTTCTTC
TRBV28,17,TRBD1,TRBJ1-1,-,CASSLRTPRTGGTEAFF,TGTGCCAGCAGTCTGAGAACACCCAGGACAGGGGGCACTGAAGCTTTCTTT
TRBV28,15,-,TRBJ1-5,-,CASITVKGVNQPQHF,TGTGCCAGCATAACCGTTAAAGGGGTCAATCAGCCCCAGCATTTT
TRBV5-1,15,TRBD2,TRBJ2-2,-,CASSGSGGPTGELFF,TGCGCCAGCAGCGGGAGCGGGGGTCCTACCGGGGAGCTGTTTTTT